These T cell receptor beta chains were read from a single sample in a study of T cells in Graves' hyperthyroidism and ophthalmopathy. TCRdb re-analysed the multiplex PCR reads in MiXCR, keeping a single row per CDR3 protein. The sample comprises some 500,000 distinct CDR3 sequences, around 16% of which are singletons, and around 32% rests with the top ten. Specimen: blood. The receptor source for this set is a woman in her twenties or thirties with Graves' ophthalmopathy. Each CDR3 is given with its conserved first and last residue. Each record gives: V gene, J gene, CDR3 protein.

v_call: TRBV12-3/TRBV12-4; j_call: TRBJ1-1; cdr3_aa: CASTLQGANTEAFF
v_call: TRBV7-9; j_call: TRBJ2-1; cdr3_aa: CASQSGTSYNEQFF
v_call: TRBV11-2; j_call: TRBJ2-7; cdr3_aa: CASSLYVVASGDYEQYF
v_call: TRBV20-1; j_call: TRBJ2-1; cdr3_aa: CSARGRRESYNEQFF
v_call: TRBV2; j_call: TRBJ2-7; cdr3_aa: CASRLHTGVYEQYF
v_call: TRBV19; j_call: TRBJ2-1; cdr3_aa: CASSIRTGNEQFF
v_call: TRBV19; j_call: TRBJ1-1; cdr3_aa: CASRPDRAANTEAFF
v_call: TRBV5-6; j_call: TRBJ1-5; cdr3_aa: CASSYQGGDQPQHF
v_call: TRBV6-1; j_call: TRBJ1-3; cdr3_aa: CASSRAYDISGNTIYF
v_call: TRBV27; j_call: TRBJ2-7; cdr3_aa: CASSRQGGEQYF
v_call: TRBV11-3; j_call: TRBJ2-1; cdr3_aa: CASSSGTSVTYNEQFF
v_call: TRBV4-3; j_call: TRBJ1-2; cdr3_aa: CASSPGDQPRGYTF
v_call: TRBV20-1; j_call: TRBJ2-1; cdr3_aa: CSAPSERATEQFF
v_call: TRBV11-2; j_call: TRBJ2-3; cdr3_aa: CASSYTGHSTDTQYF
v_call: TRBV20-1; j_call: TRBJ1-6; cdr3_aa: CSARDRVTDSPLHF
v_call: TRBV27; j_call: TRBJ2-2; cdr3_aa: CASSLQGRGELFF
v_call: TRBV7-8; j_call: TRBJ1-2; cdr3_aa: CASSSMRFWTGGYGYTF
v_call: TRBV6-2/TRBV6-3; j_call: TRBJ1-5; cdr3_aa: CASGLGNQPQHF
v_call: TRBV29-1; j_call: TRBJ1-2; cdr3_aa: CSVHSDFATF
v_call: TRBV20-1; j_call: TRBJ1-6; cdr3_aa: CSALGTGQSPLHF
v_call: TRBV28; j_call: TRBJ1-1; cdr3_aa: CASAGQGDTEAFF
v_call: TRBV4-3; j_call: TRBJ2-3; cdr3_aa: CASSQVVVPFPTGTDTQYF
v_call: TRBV12-3/TRBV12-4; j_call: TRBJ2-5; cdr3_aa: CASRRAGGLQETQYF
v_call: TRBV5-1; j_call: TRBJ1-1; cdr3_aa: CASSLNRGGFPEAFF
v_call: TRBV29-1; j_call: TRBJ2-7; cdr3_aa: CSVRTAYEQYF